The 21 T cell receptor beta chains given below trace back to one sample, sequenced in a study of cytomegalovirus exposure and HLA in healthy donors. 13 Jbeta primers and 60 Vbeta primers were used for the PCR. Sequenced by immunoSEQ multiplex PCR; TCRdb stores in-frame clones only, minus some. The sample carries around 150,000 clones, more than 60% recorded once. What was sequenced was PBMCs. These receptors came from a male donor in good health and CMV-seronegative.

J is TRBJ1-1 and V is TRBV28; D is unclear. V lost 7 bases to trimming and J lost 7 bases, with 16 bases between them. This CDR3 is 13 amino acids long. Germline V lookup: CDR1 MDHEN, CDR2 SYDVKM. The CDR3: CASIAATHGEAFF. CDR3 nucleotides: TGTGCCAGCATCGCCGCCACTCACGGTGAAGCTTTCTTT.

The J gene is TRBJ1-6, the V gene TRBV6-6, with 8 bases lining up with TRBD1. Germline V gene sequence: CDR1 MNHNY, CDR2 SVGAGI (reference sequence). The CDR3 is made up of 16 amino acids. Losses at the gene ends were 6 bases for V and 7 bases for J; bases not matched to a gene: 11. This CDR3 reads CASRRSRQGSNSPLHF. CDR3 coding DNA: TGTGCCAGCAGACGGTCAAGACAGGGGTCGAATTCACCCCTCCACTTT.

V usage is TRBV9 and J usage is TRBJ2-1; 9 nucleotides line up with TRBD1. Germline-derived CDR1 and CDR2 are SGDLS and YYNGEE. V shed 0 bases and J 9 bases; nucleotides not matched to a gene: 1. This CDR3 region has 13 residues. The chain's CDR3 is CASSVGTGVEQFF. In DNA, the CDR3 is TGTGCCAGCAGCGTAGGGACAGGGGTTGAGCAGTTCTTC.

The chain recombines TRBV6-1 with TRBJ1-4; TRBD1 matches at 9 bases. CDR1 MNHNS and CDR2 SASEGT come from the germline V gene. The V segment lost 5 bases and the J segment 8 bases; nucleotides outside the gene matches: 6. There are 14 residues in the CDR3. As DNA, the CDR3 is TGTGCCAGCAGTCCGGGACAGGGTCACGAAAAACTGTTTTTT. Translation: CASSPGQGHEKLFF.

There are a few counts of this clone. J is TRBJ1-5 and V is TRBV28, with 10 bases that match TRBD1. Germline V lookup: CDR1 MDHEN, CDR2 SYDVKM. V gave up 5 bases and J gave up 9 bases; unmatched junction bases: 4. This CDR3 spans 13 amino acids. The CDR3 reads CASSGTGVWPQHF. CDR3 coding DNA: TGTGCCAGCAGTGGGACAGGGGTTTGGCCCCAGCATTTT. Using reference TRBV28 and TRBJ1-5 for the parts outside the CDR3, the full variable domain is DVKVTQSSRYLVKRTGEKVFLECVQDMDHENMFWYRQDPGLGLRLIYFSYDVKMKEKGDIPEGYSVSREKKERFSLILESASTNQTSMYLCASSGTGVWPQHFGDGTRLSIL.

The V and J genes are TRBV2 and TRBJ1-6; D may be TRBD1 (5 bases). Germline V gene data show CDR1 as SNHLY and CDR2 as FYNNEI. The germline V and J ends were trimmed by 7 bases and 9 bases, with 13 bases remaining between them. The CDR3 is 13 amino acids. The CDR3 coding sequence is TGTGCCAGCAACCCAGGGTTGCGTTCACCCCTCCACTTT. This encodes CASNPGLRSPLHF.

The rearrangement uses TRBV20-1 and TRBJ2-4; TRBD1 is a possible D gene (5 bases). Between the trimmed V and J ends, which lost 2 bases and 6 bases, there was a span of 5 bases. Germline values: CDR1 DFQATT, CDR2 SNEGSKA (reference sequence). This CDR3 region has 11 residues. CDR3 nucleotide sequence: TGCAGTGCTAGAACAGGAAACATTCAGTACTTC. It encodes CSARTGNIQYF.

Comment on this clone: The sample carries other DNA sequences with the same CDR3. This chain links TRBV4-1 with TRBJ2-7; 10 bases map to TRBD1. The CDR3 runs to 15 residues. V lost 3 bases to trimming and J lost 2 bases; unmatched junction nucleotides: 4. Germline V gives CDR1 MGHRA, CDR2 YSYEKL. The CDR3 spells CASSHRDRGTYEQYF. For the CDR3, the DNA is TGCGCCAGCAGCCACAGGGACAGGGGAACCTACGAGCAGTACTTC.

This clone was detected only a few times. The rearrangement links TRBV5-4 to TRBJ1-1; TRBD1 aligns across 8 bases. The CDR3 runs to 15 residues. After removal of 5 bases from V and 1 base from J, the junction contained 7 bases not matched to a gene. CDR1 SGHNT and CDR2 YYREEE come from the germline V gene (reference sequence). CDR3 residues: CASRPGTGTNTEAFF. Written as DNA, the CDR3 is TGTGCCAGCAGACCCGGGACAGGTACGAACACTGAAGCTTTCTTT.

This rearrangement joins TRBV6-1 to TRBJ1-5; 7 bases line up with TRBD1. V lost 4 bases and J lost 3; bases outside the gene matches: 9. This CDR3 has 16 amino acids. Germline assignment: CDR1 MNHNS and CDR2 SASEGT. Written as DNA, the CDR3 is TGTGCCAGCAGTGCGACAGGGTCCCAGGCCAATCAGCCCCAGCATTTT. As protein: CASSATGSQANQPQHF.

This clone showed up just a few times. The chain carries TRBV7-9 and TRBJ1-1; 8 bases agree with TRBD1. With V trimmed by 5 bases and J by 5 bases, 4 bases remained unmatched. The CDR3 spans 13 residues. Per the germline V gene, CDR1 is SEHNR and CDR2 is FQNEAQ (reference sequence). In DNA, the CDR3 is TGTGCCAGCAGCCAGACAGGGGAGACTGAAGCTTTCTTT. Translating gives CASSQTGETEAFF.

In regard to this clone: The identical CDR3 is also encoded by other nucleotide sequences in the sample. The genes are TRBV2 and TRBJ1-2, with TRBD1 identical over 8 bases. Looked up from germline, CDR1 is SNHLY and CDR2 is FYNNEI. This CDR3 is 15 amino acids long. V was pared by 6 bases and J by 2 bases, with 8 bases of the junction left unmatched. CDR3 bases: TGTGCCAGCAGACCCGGGACAGGTCCAAACTATGGCTACACCTTC. As protein: CASRPGTGPNYGYTF. The full variable domain, in which reference TRBV2 and TRBJ1-2 provide the parts outside the CDR3, is EPEVTQTPSHQVTQMGQEVILRCVPISNHLYFYWYRQILGQKVEFLVSFYNNEISEKSEIFDDQFSVERPDGSNFTLKIRSTKLEDSAMYFCASRPGTGPNYGYTFGSGTRLTVV.

V gene TRBV11-2 combines with J gene TRBJ1-3; 8 nucleotides align to TRBD1. The CDR3 contains 15 residues. Per germline, CDR1 SGHAT and CDR2 FQNNGV. V dropped 3 bases and J dropped 2; count of bases not matched to a gene: 3. The CDR3 region has the DNA TGTGCCAGCAGCTTGCGACAGGGGACTGGAAACACCATATATTTT. Encoded protein: CASSLRQGTGNTIYF.

The rearrangement links TRBV6-5 to TRBJ2-3; 8 positions match TRBD1. The CDR3 runs 14 residues. Per the germline V gene, CDR1 is MNHEY and CDR2 is SVGAGI. V lost 4 bases, J lost 2 bases, and 2 bases stayed unmatched. This CDR3 reads CASSWTGYTDTQYF. The CDR3 DNA sequence: TGTGCCAGCAGTTGGACAGGGTACACAGATACGCAGTATTTT.

The V gene is TRBV5-5, the J gene TRBJ2-1; a possible D gene is TRBD2 (5 bases). The germline V gene has CDR1 SGHKS and CDR2 YYEKEE (reference sequence). The CDR3 totals 15 residues. Trimming stripped 6 bases from V and 7 bases from J, with 20 bases between. The CDR3 bases are TGTGCCAGCATCCTGGGCCCAGCGGTCACGAATGAGCAGTTCTTC. Encoded protein: CASILGPAVTNEQFF.

The chain uses TRBV5-6 and TRBJ2-1; D possibly corresponds to TRBD2 (6 bases). Deletions cut 6 bases from V and 8 bases from J, with 18 bases between. The CDR3 has 14 amino acids. In germline, CDR1 is SGHDT, CDR2 YYEEEE. The CDR3 is CASILALQEHEQFF. CDR3 DNA: TGTGCCAGCATCCTAGCGTTACAGGAACATGAGCAGTTCTTC. The variable domain in full, completed from reference TRBV5-6 and TRBJ2-1, reads DAGVTQSPTHLIKTRGQQVTLRCSPKSGHDTVSWYQQALGQGPQFIFQYYEEEERQRGNFPDRFSGHQFPNYSSELNVNALLLGDSALYLCASILALQEHEQFFGPGTRLTVL.

This chain connects TRBV9 to TRBJ1-3, with D perhaps TRBD1 (6 bases). Germline CDR1 is SGDLS and CDR2 is YYNGEE. CDR3 length equals 13 residues. V was pared by 3 bases and J by 4 bases, with 8 bases between. The CDR3 DNA reads as TGTGCCAGCAGCGCGACAGGAGGAAACACCATATATTTT. Its translation is CASSATGGNTIYF.

V and J are TRBV5-1 and TRBJ1-3; possible D gene TRBD1, 5 bases. This CDR3 comprises 14 residues. Germline loops: CDR1 SGHRS, CDR2 YFSETQ. With 2 bases removed from V and 2 bases from J, the gap between germline ends came to 8 bases. The CDR3 loop reads CASSLDSTGNTIYF. The CDR3 DNA follows: TGCGCCAGCAGCTTAGACAGTACTGGAAACACCATATATTTT.

The rearrangement joins TRBV7-9 to TRBJ2-2; 10 positions match TRBD1. The germline V gene has CDR1 SEHNR and CDR2 FQNEAQ (reference sequence). The CDR3 consists of 18 residues. The ends lost 5 bases at V and 3 bases at J; junction bases unmatched: 12. This CDR3 is CASSPTLTGTGDTGELFF. DNA of the CDR3: TGTGCCAGCAGCCCGACGCTGACCGGGACAGGGGACACCGGGGAGCTGTTTTTT. The variable domain in full, with the rest retrieved from reference TRBV7-9 and TRBJ2-2, is DTGVSQNPRHKITKRGQNVTFRCDPISEHNRLYWYRQTLGQGPEFLTYFQNEAQLEKSRLLSDRFSAERPKGSFSTLEIQRTEQGDSAMYLCASSPTLTGTGDTGELFFGEGSRLTVL.

The chain links TRBV18 to TRBJ1-4, with 11 bases identical to TRBD1. The CDR3 has 17 amino acids. Germline V CDR1 and CDR2: KGHSH, LQKENI. The V gene end was trimmed by 6 bases and the J gene end by 0 bases; junction bases not matched to a gene: 6. For the CDR3, the DNA is TGTGCCAGCTCCCCTGGACAGGGGGCGGCAACTAATGAAAAACTGTTTTTT. It yields the protein CASSPGQGAATNEKLFF.

This chain links TRBV7-8 with TRBJ2-3; 7 bases align to TRBD1. In germline, CDR1 is SGHVS, CDR2 FQNEAQ. The CDR3 spans 16 residues. The trim removed 5 bases at V and 2 bases at J, leaving 10 bases unmatched. CDR3 DNA: TGTGCCAGCAGCAAAGGGGGCGCCGGGTCCACAGATACGCAGTATTTT. Protein sequence: CASSKGGAGSTDTQYF.